This T cell receptor (beta chain) was retrieved from a study of OX40 agonist ivuxolimab in advanced cancers. Study overall: The patients got ivuxolimab, which is an agonistic anti-OX40 (CD134) antibody. Every patient in dose escalation had hepatocellular carcinoma, melanoma, renal cell or head and neck cancer.

Sequencing was performed with immunoSEQ multiplex PCR; in TCRdb, only in-frame clones are kept and a portion is missing. The sample carries more than 30,000 clones, approximately 89% recorded once. Turning to this clone: The antigen is not known.

Study-level points and caveats: CD8+ T cells showed, on average, more clonal expansion than CD4+ cells.

Losses at the gene ends were 5 bases for V and 5 bases for J; bases not matched to a gene: 19. Germline V gene lookup returns CDR1 LNHDA and CDR2 SQIVND (reference sequence). The CDR3 consists of 20 residues. The gene calls are TRBV19 and TRBJ2-1, with TRBD2 identical over 12 bases. The sequencing here drew on CD4+ or CD8+ T cells sorted from blood, taken in a trial of the OX40 agonist ivuxolimab. The sequence was obtained from an adult with an advanced solid tumor such as melanoma, head and neck, liver or kidney cancer. The CDR3 DNA follows: TGTGCCAGTAGTGAAATACTAGCGGGAGGCAGTTTAAGGCATAACAATGAGCAGTTCTTC. Translated, it gives CASSEILAGGSLRHNNEQFF.